Presented here are 32 T cell receptor beta chains from one specimen sequenced in a study of Tregs in tolerant kidney transplant recipients. Recipients received nonmyeloablative bone marrow transplants from related graft donors, with transient mixed chimerism. This table comes from immunoSEQ multiplex PCR, and its TCRdb copy is limited to in-frame clones, with some not included. Reported are approximately 30,000 clones; the ten largest clones contain roughly 1.9%. The sequencing used CD4+ T cells from blood (PBMCs), collected 24 months after the transplant. All receptors derive from a human patient who received a combined kidney and bone marrow transplant. Some T cells may trace back to the graft donor.

In the case of this clone: The CDR3 extends 3 residues past the end of the read, so its final part is completed from the germline J gene. V usage is TRBV18 and J usage is TRBJ2-3; 10 positions match TRBD2. The germline CDR1 and CDR2 sequences are KGHSH and LQKENI. V lost 6 bases to trimming and J lost 3 bases; unmatched junction nucleotides: 9. The CDR3 runs 16 residues. CDR3 sequence: CASSPFGSGRTDTQYF. CDR3 DNA, as far as it was read: TGTGCCAGCTCTCCATTTGGTAGCGGGAGGACAGATACG.

On this clone itself: The CDR3 end is not reached by the read, which stops 3 residues before it; the germline J gene fills it in. The chain couples TRBV6-2 or TRBV6-3 to TRBJ1-5; D is possibly TRBD1 (6 bases). This CDR3 has 15 amino acids. Germline V gene sequence: CDR1 MNHEY, CDR2 SVGEGT. Trimming took off 6 bases at V and 2 bases at J, with 14 bases between the two ends. The sequenced part of the CDR3 DNA is TGTGCCAGCAGCCGTGGGGGCCTTGGCAATCAGCCC. This gives the protein CASSRGGLGNQP. In full, the CDR3 is CASSRGGLGNQPQHF.

Notes on this clone: The read ends 3 residues early relative to the CDR3; the germline J gene fills the gap. J is TRBJ2-7 and V is TRBV20-1; TRBD2 matches 8 bases. The CDR3 is 14 amino acids. Trimming removed 0 bases from V and 3 bases from J; junction bases left unmatched: 4. The germline V gene has CDR1 DFQATT and CDR2 SNEGSKA (reference sequence). The CDR3 here is CSARDLGTSYEQYF. CDR3 DNA, as far as it was read: TGCAGTGCTAGAGACTTAGGGACTAGCTACGAG.

About this clone itself: The read stops 3 residues short of the end of the CDR3; the missing end is completed from the germline J gene. The chain joins TRBV19 to TRBJ2-7, with a weak D call TRBD1 (6 bases). V was trimmed by 3 bases and J by 3 bases, leaving 12 bases between them. Germline V gene lookup returns CDR1 LNHDA and CDR2 SQIVND (reference sequence). The CDR3 covers 14 residues. This chain's CDR3 is CASSISHRDYEQYF. The part of the CDR3 DNA that was read is TGTGCCAGTAGTATCAGCCACAGGGACTACGAG. Drawing the rest from reference TRBV19 and TRBJ2-7, the complete variable domain is DGGITQSPKYLFRKEGQNVTLSCEQNLNHDAMYWYRQDPGQGLRLIYYSQIVNDFQKGDIAEGYSVSREKKESFPLTVTSAQKNPTAFYLCASSISHRDYEQYFGPGTRLTVT.

As for this clone: The CDR3 extends 3 residues past the end of the read, so its final part is completed from the germline J gene. This sequence joins TRBV20-1 and TRBJ2-3, with 8 bases that match TRBD2. The germline gives CDR1 DFQATT, CDR2 SNEGSKA (reference sequence). Germline trimming cut 3 bases from V and 0 bases from J; bases unmatched to any gene: 11. The CDR3 is made up of 17 amino acids. The CDR3 DNA, read in part, is TGCAGTGCTAGGCTCCTTGCTAGCGGGCCTAGCACAGATACG. Translated: CSARLLASGPSTDT. The entire CDR3 protein is CSARLLASGPSTDTQYF.

Note on this clone: The read ends 3 residues shy of where the CDR3 ends; the end is completed using the germline J gene. This sequence joins TRBV20-1 and TRBJ2-1; 10 bases fit TRBD1. The J segment lost 1 base and the V segment lost 1 base, leaving 7 bases of the junction unmatched. Germline-derived CDR1 and CDR2 are DFQATT and SNEGSKA (reference sequence). This CDR3 region has 17 residues. Partial CDR3 DNA: TGCAGTGCTAGAGTAGTGGGGACAGGGGTGTCCTACAATGAG. It yields the protein CSARVVGTGVSYNE. The complete CDR3 sequence is CSARVVGTGVSYNEQFF.

Note on this clone: The CDR3 end falls 3 residues outside the read, so it is completed with the germline J gene. This sequence joins TRBV11-2 and TRBJ2-7; either TRBD1 or TRBD2 may supply D (7 bases each). Germline-derived CDR1 and CDR2 are SGHAT and FQNNGV. The CDR3 is 15 amino acids. The V end lost 1 base, the J end lost 3 bases, and 13 bases lay between the germline ends. The part of the CDR3 DNA that was read is TGTGCCAGCAGCTTAGTGGGAGGGGGCTACTACGAG. This sequence encodes CASSLVGGGYYE. The entire CDR3 reads CASSLVGGGYYEQYF.

A word on this clone: Read data end 3 residues before the CDR3 end; the end is taken from the germline J gene. This rearrangement joins TRBV29-1 to TRBJ2-1, with 9 bases identical to TRBD2. The CDR3 extends over 17 amino acids. Losses at the gene ends were 4 bases for V and 4 bases for J; bases not matched to a gene: 14. CDR1 is SQVTM, CDR2 ANQGSEA, per germline. The CDR3 bases that were read are TGCAGCGTTGTTATCGGTAATGCGGGAGGGATTTACAATGAG. It is translated as CSVVIGNAGGIYNE. The whole CDR3 protein is CSVVIGNAGGIYNEQFF.

Concerning this clone itself: The read comes to an end 3 residues before the CDR3 does, leaving the germline J gene to fill in the end. This sequence joins TRBV30 and TRBJ1-6, with 8 nucleotides matching TRBD1. V lost 6 bases and J lost 3; bases outside the gene matches: 7. CDR3 length: 15 residues. Germline CDR1 is GTSNPN and CDR2 is SVGIG (reference sequence). CDR3 DNA (partial): TGTGCCTGCCTACAGGGGACAGGCTATAATTCACCC. It translates to CACLQGTGYNSP. The full CDR3 is CACLQGTGYNSPLHF.

As to this clone: From the germline J gene comes the end of the CDR3, since the read stops 3 residues before it. The rearrangement links TRBV20-1 to TRBJ2-1; D not resolved. Trimming removed 1 base at V and 4 bases at J, with 11 bases between. Germline CDR1 DFQATT, CDR2 SNEGSKA (reference sequence). The CDR3 covers 14 residues. The DNA read from the CDR3 is TGCAGTGCTAGAGGGGCTCGCGATTACAATGAG. It encodes CSARGARDYNE. The CDR3, in full, reads CSARGARDYNEQFF.

About this clone: The DNA ends 3 residues before the CDR3 does, and the rest of the CDR3 is filled in from the germline J gene. The chain recombines TRBV28 with TRBJ2-1; 11 bases align to TRBD2. Germline V gene sequence: CDR1 MDHEN, CDR2 SYDVKM. V shed 2 bases, J shed 7 bases, and the junction held 10 bases outside the gene matches. The CDR3 consists of 17 residues. The sequenced CDR3 bases are TGTGCCAGCAGTTTAGGAAAACTAGCGGGAGCTCGGAATGAG. Its protein is CASSLGKLAGARNE. The entire CDR3 is CASSLGKLAGARNEQFF.

In regard to this clone: The sequenced fragment ends 3 residues before the CDR3 boundary, so the rest is inferred from the germline J gene. This chain links TRBV7-6 with TRBJ2-5, with D perhaps matching TRBD2 (5 bases). Germline V gene lookup returns CDR1 SGHVS and CDR2 FNYEAQ. The V gene lost 2 bases and the J gene lost 5 bases, with 12 bases spanning the gap. This CDR3 region has 14 residues. The CDR3 sequence: CASSLPGLWETQYF. Partial CDR3 DNA: TGTGCCAGCAGCTTACCCGGACTGTGGGAGACC.

About this clone itself: The read ends 3 residues before the CDR3 terminus; that terminus is restored from the germline J gene. J is TRBJ2-7 and V is TRBV5-1; TRBD1 agrees at 9 bases. Germline CDR1 reads SGHRS; CDR2 reads YFSETQ. This CDR3 has 16 amino acids. The V gene end was trimmed by 0 bases and the J gene end by 3 bases; junction bases not matched to a gene: 7. Partial CDR3 DNA: TGCGCCAGCAGCTTGGTGGGGGGACAGGGCCACTACGAG. This gives the protein CASSLVGGQGHYE. The entire CDR3 sequence reads CASSLVGGQGHYEQYF.

Notes on this clone: The CDR3 goes on 3 residues after the read ends, and that part is filled in from the germline J gene. The chain has TRBV20-1 and TRBJ2-2; 7 nucleotides line up with TRBD2. This CDR3 comprises 18 residues. The V and J ends lost 1 base and 2 bases, in that order; junction bases with no gene match: 13. CDR1 and CDR2 (germline): DFQATT, SNEGSKA (reference sequence). The CDR3 loop is CSARGGSSGALNTGELFF. The sequenced CDR3 bases are TGCAGTGCTAGAGGGGGCTCTAGCGGAGCCCTCAACACCGGGGAG.

With regard to this clone: The CDR3 end lies 3 residues beyond the end of the read and is filled in from the germline J gene. The rearrangement links TRBV11-3 to TRBJ2-7, with 10 nucleotides matching TRBD1. The germline gives CDR1 SGHNT, CDR2 YENEEA. The CDR3 consists of 15 residues. J was trimmed by 5 bases and V by 5 bases; bases with no gene match: 9. The DNA read from the CDR3 is TGTGCCAGCAGCCTAGGCGGGACAGGGGACCACGAG. Translation gives CASSLGGTGDHE. The whole CDR3 sequence is CASSLGGTGDHEQYF.

Partial CDR3 DNA: TGCGCCAGCAGCTTGGCTGAGGCAGATACG. Translating gives CASSLAEADT. Given in full, the CDR3 is CASSLAEADTQYF. The chain combines TRBV5-1 with TRBJ2-3, with D unclear. From the germline J gene comes the end of the CDR3, since the read stops 3 residues before it. Germline V gene sequence: CDR1 SGHRS, CDR2 YFSETQ. The CDR3 length is 13 residues. The germline V and J ends were trimmed by 0 bases and 4 bases, with 6 bases remaining between them. The full variable domain, rest sourced from reference TRBV5-1 and TRBJ2-3, is KAGVTQTPRYLIKTRGQQVTLSCSPISGHRSVSWYQQTPGQGLQFLFEYFSETQRNKGNFPGRFSGRQFSNSRSEMNVSTLELGDSALYLCASSLAEADTQYFGPGTRLTVL.

To note about this clone: The read ends 3 residues shy of where the CDR3 ends; the end is completed using the germline J gene. The chain employs TRBV7-2 and TRBJ2-1, with TRBD2 identical over 8 bases. This CDR3 spans 13 amino acids. The germline gives CDR1 SGHTA, CDR2 FQGNSA. Losses at the gene ends were 3 bases for V and 9 bases for J; bases not matched to a gene: 4. Here the CDR3 reads CASSLGLVSEQFF. The sequenced part of the CDR3 DNA is TGTGCCAGCAGCTTGGGACTAGTCTCTGAG.

On this clone itself: Sequencing ends 3 residues short of the CDR3 end; the germline J gene provides the rest. The chain employs TRBV5-3 and TRBJ2-7, with 11 nucleotides matching TRBD2. TRBV5-3 is recorded as an ORF, its role being uncertain. J was trimmed by 1 base and V by 0 bases; bases with no gene match: 0. The CDR3 loop spans 15 amino acids. The CDR3 here is CARSLGLAGSYEQYF. Incomplete CDR3 DNA: TGTGCCAGAAGCTTGGGACTAGCGGGATCCTACGAG.

On this clone: The read halts 3 residues ahead of the CDR3 end, with the missing end drawn from the germline J gene. The chain carries TRBV7-8 and TRBJ2-2; 9 nucleotides line up with TRBD1. Germline V lookup: CDR1 SGHVS, CDR2 FQNEAQ. The CDR3 contains 17 residues. With 1 base clipped from V and 5 bases from J, the junction kept 8 bases outside the gene matches. The sequenced part of the CDR3 DNA is TGTGCCAGCAGCTTAGTCTATGGACAGGGGAGGACCGGGGAG. Protein: CASSLVYGQGRTGE. The CDR3, in full, reads CASSLVYGQGRTGELFF.

In the case of this clone: The sequenced fragment ends 3 residues before the CDR3 boundary, so the rest is inferred from the germline J gene. The chain joins TRBV2 to TRBJ2-7; 7 bases align to TRBD1. The CDR3 runs to 12 residues. Germline lookup yields CDR1 SNHLY and CDR2 FYNNEI. The ends lost 9 bases at V and 1 base at J; junction bases unmatched: 3. Partial CDR3 DNA: TGTGCCAGTAGACAGGGTTCCTACGAG. Its protein product is CASRQGSYE. The complete CDR3 reads CASRQGSYEQYF.

A note on this clone: The read stops 3 residues short of the end of the CDR3; the missing end is completed from the germline J gene. The rearrangement links TRBV20-1 to TRBJ1-1; TRBD1 matches at 8 bases. The CDR3 is 12 amino acids. The germline CDR1 and CDR2 sequences are DFQATT and SNEGSKA (reference sequence). After removal of 8 bases from V and 1 base from J, the junction contained 3 bases not matched to a gene. Here the CDR3 reads CSRDRSNTEAFF. The covered CDR3 bases are TGCAGTCGGGACAGGTCGAACACTGAA.

As regards this clone: The CDR3 extends 3 residues past the end of the read, so its final part is completed from the germline J gene. The rearrangement joins TRBV30 to TRBJ1-6; D is unclear. Germline V gene data show CDR1 as GTSNPN and CDR2 as SVGIG (reference sequence). Trimming removed 1 base from V and 9 bases from J, with 16 bases in between. CDR3 length equals 15 residues. The CDR3 region is CAWSEGTGGGSPLHF. The covered CDR3 bases are TGTGCCTGGAGTGAAGGTACGGGTGGTGGTTCACCC.

About this clone itself: The read finishes 3 residues shy of the CDR3 end, and the germline J gene is used to complete it. The chain is built from TRBV7-3 and TRBJ2-2; TRBD2 aligns across 9 bases. The CDR3 extends over 16 amino acids. The germline V gene has CDR1 SGHTA and CDR2 FQGTGA. Losses at the gene ends were 2 bases for V and 6 bases for J; bases not matched to a gene: 7. CDR3 residues: CASSLFGTSFPGELFF. Partial CDR3 DNA: TGTGCCAGCAGCTTATTTGGGACTAGCTTTCCCGGGGAG.

The sequenced part of the CDR3 DNA is TGTGCCAGTAGTATGGCAGGGTTGAGCGGGCTAAGCTCCTACAATGAG. Amino acid sequence: CASSMAGLSGLSSYNE. The whole CDR3 is CASSMAGLSGLSSYNEQFF. The rearrangement uses TRBV19 and TRBJ2-1; D might be TRBD2 (6 bases). The read ends 3 residues shy of where the CDR3 ends; the end is completed using the germline J gene. CDR1 and CDR2 from the germline V gene are LNHDA and SQIVND (reference sequence). V was cut by 3 bases and J by 0 bases, with 21 bases left in between. The CDR3 has 19 amino acids.

Concerning this clone: The read comes to an end 3 residues before the CDR3 does, leaving the germline J gene to fill in the end. The chain uses TRBV20-1 and TRBJ1-6; D ambiguous. This CDR3 has 14 residues. Germline V lookup: CDR1 DFQATT, CDR2 SNEGSKA (reference sequence). V dropped 6 bases and J dropped 8 bases, with 17 bases sitting between them. CDR3 region: CSARRSDMHSPLHF. CDR3 DNA, as far as it was read: TGCAGTGCCAGAAGGTCCGACATGCATTCACCC.

A word on this clone: The CDR3 is cut off 3 residues early in the read; its end comes from the germline J gene. V gene TRBV12-3 or TRBV12-4 combines with J gene TRBJ2-5; D might be TRBD2 (5 bases). The length of the CDR3 is 14 residues. The V gene lost 5 bases and the J gene lost 5 bases, with 15 bases spanning the gap. CDR3 bases read: TGTGCCAGCAGTCCTCGGACCGGCGGGGAGACC. Residues: CASSPRTGGET. Given in full, the CDR3 is CASSPRTGGETQYF.

A word on this clone: The read stops 3 residues short of the end of the CDR3; the missing end is completed from the germline J gene. V and J are TRBV5-1 and TRBJ1-2; D might be TRBD1 (5 bases). The CDR3 has 13 amino acids. In germline, CDR1 is SGHRS, CDR2 YFSETQ. V was trimmed by 4 bases and J by 0 bases, leaving 7 bases between them. The CDR3 DNA, read in part, is TGCGCCAGCAGCGAGACAGCTAACTATGGC. Translating it yields CASSETANYG. The CDR3 reads in full as CASSETANYGYTF.

Comment on this clone: The read halts 3 residues ahead of the CDR3 end, with the missing end drawn from the germline J gene. The J gene is TRBJ2-3, the V gene TRBV18, with 11 bases lining up with TRBD2. Germline CDR1 reads KGHSH; CDR2 reads LQKENI. The CDR3 contains 16 residues. Trimming removed 4 bases from V and 3 bases from J; junction bases left unmatched: 6. CDR3 amino acids: CASSLLASGRTDTQYF. The DNA read from the CDR3 is TGTGCCAGCTCACTACTTGCTAGCGGGAGGACAGATACG.

As to this clone: The CDR3 goes on 3 residues after the read ends, and that part is filled in from the germline J gene. The chain combines TRBV28 with TRBJ2-1; 8 bases match TRBD2. CDR3 length: 14 amino acids. The V segment lost 7 bases and the J segment 7 bases; nucleotides outside the gene matches: 9. The germline V gene has CDR1 MDHEN and CDR2 SYDVKM. The sequenced part of the CDR3 DNA is TGTGCCAGCAAAAGCGGGAGCGGTTGGAATGAG. Translation gives CASKSGSGWNE. The full-length CDR3 reads as CASKSGSGWNEQFF.

Points on this clone: Read coverage stops 3 residues before the CDR3 terminus; the germline J gene supplies the remainder. This chain links TRBV7-2 with TRBJ2-3; 8 nucleotides align to TRBD2. Trimming cost V 5 bases and J 3 bases; bases outside gene matches: 7. Germline CDR1 and CDR2: SGHTA and FQGNSA. This CDR3 is 15 amino acids long. CDR3 residues: CASSGGLVGTDTQYF. The CDR3 DNA, read in part, is TGTGCCAGCAGCGGGGGACTAGTAGGGACAGATACG.

About this clone itself: The CDR3 extends 3 residues past the end of the read, so its final part is completed from the germline J gene. This chain links TRBV5-4 with TRBJ2-7; D is undetermined. The CDR3 contains 11 residues. Trimming removed 3 bases from V and 2 bases from J, with 3 bases in between. Germline lookup yields CDR1 SGHNT and CDR2 YYREEE (reference sequence). CDR3 DNA (partial): TGTGCCAGCAGCTCTGCCTACGAG. The encoded protein is CASSSAYE. The whole CDR3 protein reads CASSSAYEQYF.

Worth noting for this clone: The read terminates 3 residues ahead of where the CDR3 ends, so the germline J gene completes it. V usage is TRBV20-1 and J usage is TRBJ2-2, with 12 bases fitting TRBD2. Germline assignment: CDR1 DFQATT and CDR2 SNEGSKA (reference sequence). The CDR3 totals 16 residues. The J segment lost 3 bases and the V segment lost 2 bases, leaving 4 bases of the junction unmatched. The sequenced part of the CDR3 DNA is TGCAGTGCTAGACTAGCGGGAGGGAAAGACACCGGGGAG. Residues: CSARLAGGKDTGE. The entire CDR3 sequence reads CSARLAGGKDTGELFF.